This T cell receptor (beta chain) was found in a study of cytomegalovirus exposure and HLA in healthy donors. Study results and caveats: The authors listed 164 TCR beta chains as cytomegalovirus-associated. Cytomegalovirus status, reportedly, was diagnosed with high specificity and sensitivity by the classifier.

Each of the donors was a healthy bone marrow donor. As concerns this clone: As yet, its antigen is unknown.

The PCR made use of 60 Vbeta and 13 Jbeta primers. Repertoires were generated with immunoSEQ multiplex PCR, while TCRdb's copy carries only in-frame clones and drops some. The sample includes 150,000 or so clones, 75% to 90% of them seen just once. The trim removed 2 bases at V and 6 bases at J, leaving 2 bases unmatched. Germline V gene sequence: CDR1 GTSNPN, CDR2 SVGIG (reference sequence). This CDR3 has 12 residues. Material for sequencing was PBMCs. The chain recombines TRBV30 with TRBJ1-1; 8 bases align to TRBD1. The TCR was taken from a man aged 18-30 years in good health and CMV-seropositive. Written as DNA, the CDR3 is TGTGCCTGGAGTTCGACAGGGGCTGAAGCTTTCTTT. This translates into CAWSSTGAEAFF.